The rows below give T cell receptor beta chains drawn from one sample of a study of cytomegalovirus exposure and HLA in healthy donors. Data came from immunoSEQ multiplex PCR; TCRdb stores just in-frame clones and leaves some out. The sample carries some 120,000 clones, 88% recorded once. What was sequenced was PBMCs. These receptors came from a man between 25 and 39 years old in good health and CMV-seronegative. Each CDR3 is given with its conserved first and last residue. Fields, in order: J gene, D gene, V gene, clone size, CDR3 protein, CDR3 DNA. D genes are given only for firm matches. Size is omitted from some rows. Given values are once, few, many or a class for expanded clones.

J gene: TRBJ1-3; D gene: -; V gene: TRBV5-6; clone size: -; CDR3 protein: CASSRWIGSSGNTIYF; CDR3 DNA: TGTGCCAGCAGCCGATGGATTGGGAGCTCTGGAAACACCATATATTTT
J gene: TRBJ1-2; D gene: -; V gene: TRBV9; clone size: -; CDR3 protein: CASSVDRDGGYTF; CDR3 DNA: TGTGCCAGCAGCGTAGACAGGGATGGAGGCTACACCTTC
J gene: TRBJ1-5; D gene: TRBD1; V gene: TRBV6-1; clone size: once; CDR3 protein: CASSADRGGQPQHF; CDR3 DNA: TGTGCCAGCAGTGCGGACAGGGGAGGGCAGCCCCAGCATTTT
J gene: TRBJ1-1; D gene: -; V gene: TRBV27; clone size: -; CDR3 protein: CASSPRGNMNTEAFF; CDR3 DNA: TGTGCCAGCAGTCCCCGGGGAAACATGAACACTGAAGCTTTCTTT
J gene: TRBJ1-3; D gene: -; V gene: TRBV5-5; clone size: once; CDR3 protein: CASSLAPSSGNTIYF; CDR3 DNA: TGTGCCAGCAGCTTGGCTCCCAGCTCTGGAAACACCATATATTTT
J gene: TRBJ2-7; D gene: TRBD1; V gene: TRBV29-1; clone size: -; CDR3 protein: CSVVWAGGNYEQYF; CDR3 DNA: TGCAGCGTTGTGTGGGCAGGGGGTAACTACGAGCAGTACTTC
J gene: TRBJ2-3; D gene: TRBD1; V gene: TRBV29-1; clone size: -; CDR3 protein: CSVEGTGGRVGDTQYF; CDR3 DNA: TGCAGCGTTGAAGGGACAGGGGGCAGGGTAGGAGATACGCAGTATTTT
J gene: TRBJ2-1; D gene: TRBD1; V gene: TRBV5-1; clone size: -; CDR3 protein: CASSAGTGHSGEQFF; CDR3 DNA: TGCGCCAGCAGTGCTGGGACAGGGCACTCGGGTGAGCAGTTCTTC
J gene: TRBJ2-3; D gene: -; V gene: TRBV5-4; clone size: -; CDR3 protein: CASSPGGRDTQYF; CDR3 DNA: TGTGCCAGCAGCCCCGGGGGAAGGGATACGCAGTATTTT
J gene: TRBJ1-1; D gene: -; V gene: TRBV29-1; clone size: -; CDR3 protein: CSVGSVGAITEAFF; CDR3 DNA: TGCAGCGTGGGGAGCGTGGGGGCAATAACTGAAGCTTTCTTT
J gene: TRBJ1-6; D gene: -; V gene: TRBV11-2; clone size: -; CDR3 protein: CASSLTLNSPLHF; CDR3 DNA: TGTGCCAGCAGCTTAACTTTGAATTCACCCCTCCACTTT
J gene: TRBJ2-1; D gene: -; V gene: TRBV27; clone size: -; CDR3 protein: CASSIHPRPVGEQFF; CDR3 DNA: TGTGCCAGCAGTATTCACCCCCGCCCCGTCGGTGAGCAGTTCTTC
J gene: TRBJ2-3; D gene: -; V gene: TRBV27; clone size: -; CDR3 protein: CASSSGRVSDTQYF; CDR3 DNA: TGTGCCAGCAGTTCTGGCAGGGTTTCAGATACGCAGTATTTT
J gene: TRBJ1-4; D gene: TRBD1; V gene: TRBV30; clone size: -; CDR3 protein: CAWSSGTENEKLFF; CDR3 DNA: TGTGCCTGGAGCTCGGGGACAGAGAATGAAAAACTGTTTTTT
J gene: TRBJ2-1; D gene: TRBD1; V gene: TRBV5-1; clone size: -; CDR3 protein: CASSWGDRESNEQFF; CDR3 DNA: TGCGCCAGCAGCTGGGGAGACAGGGAGTCCAATGAGCAGTTCTTC
J gene: TRBJ2-2; D gene: -; V gene: TRBV6-4; clone size: -; CDR3 protein: CASSDTERVSTGELFF; CDR3 DNA: TGTGCCAGCAGTGATACGGAACGGGTCTCGACCGGGGAGCTGTTTTTT
J gene: TRBJ2-5; D gene: -; V gene: TRBV7-6; clone size: -; CDR3 protein: CASSPLGETQYF; CDR3 DNA: TGTGCCAGCAGCCCGCTAGGCGAGACCCAGTACTTC
J gene: TRBJ1-2; D gene: TRBD1; V gene: TRBV5-4; clone size: -; CDR3 protein: CASSIGTGRGYTF; CDR3 DNA: TGTGCCAGCAGTATAGGGACAGGGAGAGGCTACACCTTC